This T cell receptor (beta chain) came from a study of T cell repertoires in ileal Crohn's disease. Study-wide context: About half received postoperative treatment, around 10 with thiopurines and about 20 anti-TNF.

The germline V gene has CDR1 ENHRY and CDR2 SYGVKD. The CDR3 extends over 14 amino acids. V lost 6 bases, J lost 8 bases, and 10 bases stayed unmatched. Assay: immunoSEQ multiplex PCR; the TCRdb copy retains only in-frame clones and omits some. The sample carries 55,000 to 65,000 clones, roughly 91% recorded once. Stated time point: neoterminal ileum biopsy at postoperative endoscopy, about 6 months after surgery. The sequencing sample was made of ileal tissue. The receptor was isolated from an adult with Crohn's disease. The chain carries TRBV10-3 and TRBJ1-1; TRBD1 aligns across 9 bases. DNA for the CDR3: TGTGCCATCAGCCCCGGGACAGGGCTATCAGAAGCTTTCTTT. Its protein is CAISPGTGLSEAFF.